Below are 18 T cell receptor beta chains sequenced from a single sample in a study of blood T cell repertoires in COVID-19. Assay: immunoSEQ multiplex PCR; the TCRdb copy retains only in-frame clones and omits some. Here the sample spans approximately 150,000 clones, roughly 81% being singletons. Sequencing was done on a sample of peripheral blood. The receptors come from a human donor with acute or convalescent COVID-19. The donor label of this sample is uncertain.

This clone occurred a few times. The CDR3 nucleotides read TGTGCCAGCAGTTACTCGATCCGGGGGGAGCAGTACTTC. Amino acid sequence: CASSYSIRGEQYF. The chain uses TRBV6-6 and TRBJ2-7; TRBD2 might be the D (6 bases). Trimming removed 0 bases from V and 7 bases from J, with 10 bases in between. Germline V CDR1 and CDR2: MNHNY, SVGAGI (reference sequence). This CDR3 is 13 amino acids long.

The rearrangement links TRBV12-3 or TRBV12-4 to TRBJ1-2; 9 nucleotides agree with TRBD1. With 5 bases clipped from V and 7 bases from J, the junction kept 2 bases outside the gene matches. The CDR3 extends over 12 amino acids. DNA for the CDR3: TGTGCCAGCAGTAACAGGGGGCCTGGCTACACCTTC. Its translation is CASSNRGPGYTF.

This chain links TRBV28 with TRBJ2-2; 11 bases line up with TRBD1. The V gene end was trimmed by 5 bases and the J gene end by 4 bases; junction bases not matched to a gene: 9. CDR1 MDHEN and CDR2 SYDVKM come from the germline V gene. The CDR3 contains 17 residues. In DNA form, the CDR3 reads TGTGCCAGCAGTATGGTCGCCGGGACAGGGGGCACCGGGGAGCTGTTTTTT. Its protein is CASSMVAGTGGTGELFF.

The chain carries TRBV21-1 and TRBJ1-2; the DNA was not compared with TRBD1, the D call given in the table. TRBV21-1 is a pseudogene locus. The length of the CDR3 is 16 residues. Written as DNA, the CDR3 is TGTGCCAGCAGCAAATTCACAGGGGGTGCACACTATGGCTACACCTTC. Translated, it gives CASSKFTGGAHYGYTF.

This chain joins TRBV29-1 and TRBJ1-4; 8 bases fit TRBD1. The CDR3 spans 14 residues. The trim removed 2 bases at V and 8 bases at J, leaving 7 bases unmatched. Germline V gene data show CDR1 as SQVTM and CDR2 as ANQGSEA. DNA for the CDR3: TGCAGCGTTGAATGGACAGGGAGGGAAGAAAAACTGTTTTTT. Encoded protein: CSVEWTGREEKLFF. Filled out from reference TRBV29-1 and TRBJ1-4, the complete variable domain reads SAVISQKPSRDICQRGTSLTIQCQVDSQVTMMFWYRQQPGQSLTLIATANQGSEATYESGFVIDKFPISRPNLTFSTLTVSNMSPEDSSIYLCSVEWTGREEKLFFGSGTQLSVL.

As for this clone: One end of the junction is discordant with germline, which a read error may explain. The chain carries TRBV7-3 and TRBJ2-1, with D maybe TRBD1 (6 bases). CDR1 is SGHTA, CDR2 FQGTGA, per germline. CDR3 length: 12 residues. The CDR3 DNA follows: TGTGCCAGCAGCTTAATAGGGGGACCCCCGATCTTC. This encodes CASSLIGGPPIF. Full variable domain (rest looked up from reference TRBV7-3 and TRBJ2-1): GAGVSQTPSNKVTEKGKYVELRCDPISGHTALYWYRQSLGQGPEFLIYFQGTGAADDSGLPNDRFFAVRPEGSVSTLKIQRTERGDSAVYLCASSLIGGPPIFGPGTRLTVL.

The J gene is TRBJ1-1, the V gene TRBV14; D remains unclear. Trimming pared 4 bases from V and 6 bases from J, leaving 9 bases between. The CDR3 totals 12 residues. CDR1 is SGHDN and CDR2 is FVKESK in the germline V gene. This CDR3 reads CASSPPRAEAFF. The CDR3 region has the DNA TGTGCCAGCAGCCCCCCGCGGGCTGAAGCTTTCTTT.

The chain recombines TRBV4-3 with TRBJ2-3; possible D gene TRBD2, 6 bases. The germline V and J ends were trimmed by 1 base and 5 bases, with 13 bases remaining between them. Germline V CDR1 and CDR2: LGHNA, YSLEER. This CDR3 is 15 amino acids long. The CDR3 DNA reads as TGCGCCAGCAGCCAAGGGCGGGAATTGAGAGATACGCAGTATTTT. This translates into CASSQGRELRDTQYF.

The chain combines TRBV19 with TRBJ1-5, with 8 bases lining up with TRBD1. CDR1 and CDR2 from the germline V gene are LNHDA and SQIVND (reference sequence). There are 16 residues in the CDR3. The junction had 6 bases not matched to a gene; V was cut back by 4 bases and J by 1 base. The CDR3 loop reads CASSTRGQGSNQPQHF. The CDR3 DNA reads as TGTGCCAGTAGTACCAGGGGGCAGGGAAGCAATCAGCCCCAGCATTTT. Using reference TRBV19 and TRBJ1-5 for the parts outside the CDR3, the full variable domain is DGGITQSPKYLFRKEGQNVTLSCEQNLNHDAMYWYRQDPGQGLRLIYYSQIVNDFQKGDIAEGYSVSREKKESFPLTVTSAQKNPTAFYLCASSTRGQGSNQPQHFGDGTRLSIL.

The genes are TRBV23-1 and TRBJ1-2, with 9 nucleotides matching TRBD1. TRBV23-1 is assigned to the ORF class and has an uncertain function. After removal of 4 bases from V and 7 bases from J, the junction contained 16 bases not matched to a gene. The length of the CDR3 is 17 residues. The CDR3 DNA follows: TGCGCCAGCAGTCCGGGACAGGGTACCCTTGAGCGTTCTGGCTACACCTTC. Amino acid sequence: CASSPGQGTLERSGYTF.

This chain connects TRBV30 to TRBJ2-7; D ambiguous. CDR1 is GTSNPN and CDR2 is SVGIG in the germline V gene (reference sequence). The V end was cut by 1 base, the J end by 5 bases, with 12 bases between. The CDR3 loop spans 13 amino acids. CDR3 in amino acids: CAWSDPAGHEQYV. The CDR3 bases are TGTGCCTGGAGTGACCCGGCAGGTCACGAGCAGTACGTC.

Of note for this clone: Relative to the germline gene, one junction end is altered; a read error may explain this. The chain is built from TRBV29-1 and TRBJ2-3; 10 bases agree with TRBD2. The CDR3 extends over 15 amino acids. Per the germline V gene, CDR1 is SQVTM and CDR2 is ANQGSEA. The CDR3 coding sequence is TGCAGCGGTGAACCCGGGACTAGCGGCACAGATACGCAGTATTTT. Encoded protein: CSGEPGTSGTDTQYF.

The table lists this clone with a count of one. The chain is built from TRBV30 and TRBJ1-2, with TRBD1 matching over 7 bases. Losses at the gene ends were 4 bases for V and 4 bases for J; bases not matched to a gene: 9. The CDR3 runs to 14 residues. Germline CDR1 GTSNPN, CDR2 SVGIG (reference sequence). CDR3 DNA: TGTGCCTGGAACCAACAGGGGCTCGGCTATGGCTACACCTTC. Its translation is CAWNQQGLGYGYTF.

The rearrangement joins TRBV5-1 to TRBJ1-2; D is undetermined. The V and J ends lost 4 bases and 2 bases respectively, with 18 bases between them. This CDR3 is built from 16 residues. The V gene's germline CDR1 is SGHRS and CDR2 YFSETQ. The CDR3 sequence is CASSTEAAELNYGYTF. The CDR3, as DNA: TGCGCCAGCAGCACGGAAGCGGCAGAACTCAACTATGGCTACACCTTC.

The chain is built from TRBV11-1 and TRBJ2-2; 10 nucleotides match TRBD1. The CDR3 consists of 14 residues. J gave up 10 bases and V 5 bases, and 7 bases lay outside the gene matches. Germline CDR1 and CDR2: SGHAT and FQDESV (reference sequence). The CDR3 loop reads CASSPRTGGLELFF. CDR3 coding DNA: TGTGCCAGCAGCCCGCGGACAGGGGGGTTGGAGCTGTTTTTT.

This clone has a single count. This sequence joins TRBV27 and TRBJ2-3; TRBD1 aligns across 7 bases. The length of the CDR3 is 14 residues. The trim removed 10 bases at V and 2 bases at J, leaving 9 bases unmatched. Looked up from germline, CDR1 is MNHEY and CDR2 is SMNVEV (reference sequence). DNA for the CDR3: TGTGCCACCAAAACGACAGGGTACACAGATACGCAGTATTTT. Translation: CATKTTGYTDTQYF.

V and J are TRBV7-2 and TRBJ1-3, with 7 nucleotides matching TRBD1. This CDR3 contains 18 residues. The junction had 11 bases not matched to a gene; V was cut back by 3 bases and J by 0 bases. Germline V gene sequence: CDR1 SGHTA, CDR2 FQGNSA. The chain's CDR3 is CASSLITGASYSGNTIYF. Written as DNA, the CDR3 is TGTGCCAGCAGCTTGATAACAGGGGCTTCCTACTCTGGAAACACCATATATTTT.

V and J are TRBV27 and TRBJ1-4, with no clear D. Germline CDR1 reads MNHEY; CDR2 reads SMNVEV (reference sequence). The CDR3 runs to 15 residues. With 8 bases removed from V and 0 bases from J, the gap between germline ends came to 13 bases. The CDR3 nucleotides are TGTGCCAGCGCCAAGAGGGCTTCAACTAATGAAAAACTGTTTTTT. This sequence encodes CASAKRASTNEKLFF.